Below are 27 T cell receptor beta chains sequenced from a single sample in a study of T cells in women clearing cervical HPV infection. Profiled with immunoSEQ multiplex PCR; TCRdb holds only in-frame clones, not every one. Its clone listing holds roughly 30,000 clones. The material sequenced was blood buffy coat. The receptor set was obtained from a woman between 18 and 70 years old with a cervical HPV16 infection that either progressed to CIN3+ or cleared (not recorded which).

Remarks on this clone: Read sequence stops 3 residues before the CDR3 end, and the germline J gene provides the missing end. The chain carries TRBV7-2 and TRBJ1-2, with 9 positions matching TRBD1. This CDR3 region has 14 residues. CDR1 and CDR2 from the germline V gene are SGHTA and FQGNSA. Partial CDR3 DNA: TGTGCCAGCAGCTTTGGGACAGGGACCTACGAC. Translation: CASSFGTGTYD. The CDR3 in full is CASSFGTGTYDYTF.

Turning to this clone: The CDR3 extends 3 residues past the end of the read, so its final part is completed from the germline J gene. The chain carries TRBV28 and TRBJ2-2, with 11 nucleotides matching TRBD1. The CDR3 covers 19 residues. The ends lost 5 bases at V and 5 bases at J; junction bases unmatched: 16. Looked up from germline, CDR1 is MDHEN and CDR2 is SYDVKM. The CDR3 sequence: CASSPHGTGGIGRTGELFF. The DNA read from the CDR3 is TGTGCCAGCAGTCCACACGGGACAGGGGGAATAGGGAGGACCGGGGAG.

As concerns this clone: The CDR3 goes on 3 residues after the read ends, and that part is filled in from the germline J gene. The chain uses TRBV20-1 and TRBJ1-1; a weak D match, TRBD1 (6 bases). This CDR3 has 11 residues. CDR1 and CDR2 from the germline V gene are DFQATT and SNEGSKA (reference sequence). V lost 4 bases to trimming and J lost 5 bases, with 8 bases between them. The CDR3 here is CSANRATEAFF. The sequenced part of the CDR3 DNA is TGCAGTGCTAACAGGGCGACTGAA.

Turning to this clone: The sequenced fragment ends 3 residues before the CDR3 boundary, so the rest is inferred from the germline J gene. This sequence joins TRBV23-1 and TRBJ1-5; possibly TRBD1 for D (5 bases). TRBV23-1 falls under the ORF class, with uncertain function. The V and J ends lost 2 bases and 5 bases respectively, with 16 bases between them. CDR3 size: 16 residues. The sequenced CDR3 bases are TGCGCCAGCAGTCAAACTTGCGACAGTAGGGATCAGCCC. This sequence encodes CASSQTCDSRDQP. The full-length CDR3 reads as CASSQTCDSRDQPQHF.

For this clone: The CDR3 end is not reached by the read, which stops 3 residues before it; the germline J gene fills it in. The chain has TRBV10-2 and TRBJ2-1; 13 bases align to TRBD2. The germline V gene has CDR1 WSHSY and CDR2 SAAADI. This CDR3 contains 15 residues. Germline trimming cut 5 bases from V and 5 bases from J; bases unmatched to any gene: 3. Incomplete CDR3 DNA: TGCGCCAGCAGTACGACTAGCGGGAGGAACAATGAG. This encodes CASSTTSGRNNE. The CDR3 reads in full as CASSTTSGRNNEQFF.

A word on this clone: The CDR3 end falls 3 residues outside the read, so it is completed with the germline J gene. This rearrangement joins TRBV6-1 to TRBJ2-4; 8 bases match TRBD2. V trimming: 2 bases; J trimming: 1 base; junction bases outside the gene matches: 4. This CDR3 is 16 amino acids long. CDR1 and CDR2 from the germline V gene are MNHNS and SASEGT. The CDR3 is CASSEQAGVAKNIQYF. The part of the CDR3 DNA that was read is TGTGCCAGCAGTGAACAAGCGGGAGTTGCCAAAAACATT.

With respect to this clone: At one end, the junction sequence differs from germline, possibly due to a read error. The read ends 3 residues early relative to the CDR3; the germline J gene fills the gap. The same CDR3 also results from other DNA sequences found in this sample. The rearrangement uses TRBV30 and TRBJ1-3; D is uncertain. CDR1 GTSNPN and CDR2 SVGIG come from the germline V gene (reference sequence). The CDR3 totals 13 residues. CDR3 bases read: TGTGCCTGGCGGCCGCAGGCTGGAAACACA. Residues: CAWRPQAGNT. Given in full, the CDR3 is CAWRPQAGNTIYF.

Details on this clone: With the read ending 3 residues before the CDR3 end, the germline J gene is used to fill in that end. The chain has TRBV4-1 and TRBJ2-5, with 8 bases lining up with TRBD2. The germline CDR1 and CDR2 sequences are MGHRA and YSYEKL. The trim removed 2 bases at V and 1 base at J, leaving 9 bases unmatched. This CDR3 comprises 17 residues. Partial CDR3 DNA: TGCGCCAGCAGCCAATTTGGGCTAGCGGGCTTCCAAGAGACC. This gives the protein CASSQFGLAGFQET. The whole CDR3 sequence is CASSQFGLAGFQETQYF.

Comments on this clone: The sequence runs out 3 residues before the end of the CDR3; the remainder is reconstructed from the germline J gene. Different DNA sequences within this sample yield the same CDR3. J is TRBJ2-1 and V is TRBV20-1; TRBD2 matches at 8 bases. CDR3 size: 11 residues. CDR1 is DFQATT and CDR2 is SNEGSKA in the germline V gene (reference sequence). The J segment lost 8 bases and the V segment lost 6 bases, leaving 3 bases of the junction unmatched. The sequenced CDR3 bases are TGCAGTGCCCGGGGACTAGATGAG. Translated, it gives CSARGLDE. The complete CDR3 sequence is CSARGLDEQFF.

For this clone: The read finishes 3 residues shy of the CDR3 end, and the germline J gene is used to complete it. The rearrangement uses TRBV2 and TRBJ1-4, with D perhaps TRBD1 (5 bases). The CDR3 has 15 residues. Trimming removed 6 bases from V and 6 bases from J, with 17 bases in between. Germline V gene data show CDR1 as SNHLY and CDR2 as FYNNEI. The CDR3: CASREREGRDEKLFF. Partial CDR3 DNA: TGTGCCAGCAGGGAAAGGGAGGGGCGAGATGAAAAA.

As concerns this clone: The read falls 3 residues short of the CDR3 end, and the missing part is taken from the germline J gene. The rearrangement links TRBV30 to TRBJ1-2; unclear D gene. This CDR3 comprises 16 residues. Germline V gives CDR1 GTSNPN, CDR2 SVGIG (reference sequence). CDR3: CAFRGSLKREGYDYTF. The CDR3 DNA, read in part, is TGTGCCTTCCGCGGGTCCCTCAAGCGGGAGGGATACGAC.

A note on this clone: The read stops 3 residues short of the end of the CDR3; the missing end is completed from the germline J gene. The chain uses TRBV29-1 and TRBJ2-3, with D possibly TRBD2 on 6 matching bases. From germline, CDR1 is SQVTM and CDR2 ANQGSEA. This CDR3 spans 15 amino acids. CDR3 DNA, as far as it was read: TGCAGCGTTGAGACATACCCGGGACTCGTTCGGACG. Translating it yields CSVETYPGLVRT. The whole CDR3 protein is CSVETYPGLVRTQYF.

A note on this clone: Read data end 3 residues before the CDR3 end; the end is taken from the germline J gene. The chain joins TRBV2 to TRBJ2-2, with a tentative D call TRBD1 (6 bases). CDR3 length: 16 residues. The V gene's germline CDR1 is SNHLY and CDR2 FYNNEI. CDR3 protein: CATPRGNRDFNSPLFF. Incomplete CDR3 DNA: TGTGCCACCCCTAGAGGGAACAGGGATTTCAATTCACCG. Full variable domain (missing parts from reference TRBV2 and TRBJ2-2): EPEVTQTPSHQVTQMGQEVILRCVPISNHLYFYWYRQILGQKVEFLVSFYNNEISEKSEIFDDQFSVERPDGSNFTLKIRSTKLEDSAMYFCATPRGNRDFNSPLFFGEGSRLTVL.

Details on this clone: Coverage ceases 3 residues before the CDR3 finishes, and the germline J gene fills in the end. This chain connects TRBV11-2 to TRBJ1-4; 8 bases match TRBD1. V gave up 6 bases and J gave up 6 bases; unmatched junction bases: 3. Germline assignment: CDR1 SGHAT and CDR2 FQNNGV. This CDR3 contains 13 residues. The CDR3 sequence: CASRLTGDEKLFF. CDR3 bases read: TGTGCCAGCAGGTTGACAGGGGATGAAAAA. The full variable domain, its missing parts supplied by reference TRBV11-2 and TRBJ1-4, is EAGVAQSPRYKIIEKRQSVAFWCNPISGHATLYWYQQILGQGPKLLIQFQNNGVVDDSQLPKDRFSAERLKGVDSTLKIQPAKLEDSAVYLCASRLTGDEKLFFGSGTQLSVL.

The DNA read from the CDR3 is TGTGCCAGCAGCGCGGGAGATACG. Protein sequence: CASSAGDT. The full CDR3 is CASSAGDTQYF. The chain employs TRBV7-2 and TRBJ2-3; the D gene is possibly TRBD2 (5 bases). The observed sequence ends 3 residues before the CDR3 terminus, with the missing tail filled in from the germline J gene. Looked up from germline, CDR1 is SGHTA and CDR2 is FQGNSA. The CDR3 is 11 residues long. The V and J ends lost 5 bases and 5 bases respectively, with 5 bases between them.

Regarding this clone: The missing CDR3 end, 3 residues past where the read stops, is filled in from the germline J gene. This sequence joins TRBV11-2 and TRBJ1-3; D remains unclear. Trimming left V 5 bases short and J 9 bases short, with 17 bases between. The germline V gene has CDR1 SGHAT and CDR2 FQNNGV. CDR3 length: 14 amino acids. CDR3: CASSIGSRSGTIYF. The covered CDR3 bases are TGTGCCAGCAGCATCGGGTCCAGGAGCGGCACC.

Note on this clone: Read sequence stops 3 residues before the CDR3 end, and the germline J gene provides the missing end. The rearrangement links TRBV30 to TRBJ2-7; 9 bases line up with TRBD1. There are 14 residues in the CDR3. The J segment lost 0 bases and the V segment lost 5 bases, leaving 5 bases of the junction unmatched. The germline gives CDR1 GTSNPN, CDR2 SVGIG (reference sequence). The sequenced CDR3 bases are TGTGCCTGGGAACGGGGACAGGGCTCCTACGAG. Its translation: CAWERGQGSYE. The whole CDR3 reads CAWERGQGSYEQYF.

Points on this clone: The read falls 3 residues short of the CDR3 end, and the missing part is taken from the germline J gene. The chain employs TRBV5-5 and TRBJ1-1, with 7 bases aligning to TRBD1. V was pared by 4 bases and J by 1 base, with 7 bases of the junction left unmatched. In germline, CDR1 is SGHKS, CDR2 YYEKEE (reference sequence). The CDR3 consists of 15 residues. The part of the CDR3 DNA that was read is TGTGCCAGCAGCCCCTGGACAGGAACGAACACTGAA. Translating it yields CASSPWTGTNTE. The CDR3 as a whole reads CASSPWTGTNTEAFF.

Concerning this clone: The read terminates 3 residues before the CDR3 end, so the remaining end is supplied by the germline J gene. V usage is TRBV7-2 and J usage is TRBJ2-4; 7 bases are a match to TRBD2. The CDR3 is 13 amino acids. Germline assignment: CDR1 SGHTA and CDR2 FQGNSA. CDR3: CASSSGRGFVQYF. The sequenced CDR3 bases are TGTGCCAGCAGCTCCGGGCGGGGGTTTGTT.

About this clone itself: The DNA ends 3 residues before the CDR3 does, and the rest of the CDR3 is filled in from the germline J gene. The chain has TRBV2 and TRBJ1-1, with 9 bases fitting TRBD1. V shed 9 bases, J shed 7 bases, and the junction held 9 bases outside the gene matches. Germline V gene data show CDR1 as SNHLY and CDR2 as FYNNEI. This CDR3 is built from 13 residues. CDR3 DNA, as far as it was read: TGTGCCAGGGATGAGGACAGGGGAATTGAA. Its translation: CARDEDRGIE. The full CDR3 protein is CARDEDRGIEAFF.

The CDR3: CASTMRGANYDYTF. The sequenced part of the CDR3 DNA is TGTGCCAGCACTATGCGGGGGGCTAACTACGAC. This rearrangement joins TRBV7-9 to TRBJ1-2, with D perhaps matching TRBD1 (6 bases). The CDR3 is cut off 3 residues early in the read; its end comes from the germline J gene. Germline CDR1 reads SEHNR; CDR2 reads FQNEAQ (reference sequence). This CDR3 contains 14 residues. Based on the CDR3 plus reference TRBV7-9 and TRBJ1-2, the full variable domain is DTGVSQNPRHKITKRGQNVTFRCDPISEHNRLYWYRQTLGQGPEFLTYFQNEAQLEKSRLLSDRFSAERPKGSFSTLEIQRTEQGDSAMYLCASTMRGANYDYTFGSGTRLTVV.

With respect to this clone: The CDR3 end is not reached by the read, which stops 3 residues before it; the germline J gene fills it in. The chain recombines TRBV19 with TRBJ2-3; perhaps TRBD2 as D (6 bases). Germline CDR1 is LNHDA and CDR2 is SQIVND (reference sequence). The CDR3 runs to 13 residues. CDR3 DNA, as far as it was read: TGTGCCAGTCGCCGCGGGGTCAGGGAGACG. It translates to CASRRGVRET. The complete CDR3 sequence is CASRRGVRETQYF. Together with reference TRBV19 and TRBJ2-3, the CDR3 gives the full variable domain: DGGITQSPKYLFRKEGQNVTLSCEQNLNHDAMYWYRQDPGQGLRLIYYSQIVNDFQKGDIAEGYSVSREKKESFPLTVTSAQKNPTAFYLCASRRGVRETQYFGPGTRLTVL.

In regard to this clone: The read gets to within 3 residues of the CDR3 end, and the germline J gene fills in the rest. The chain employs TRBV5-1 and TRBJ2-2; D is unclear. Germline assignment: CDR1 SGHRS and CDR2 YFSETQ. V lost 5 bases to trimming and J lost 4 bases, with 9 bases between them. The length of the CDR3 is 13 residues. The DNA read from the CDR3 is TGCGCCAGCAGAGTCAAGGCCACCGGGGAG. It encodes CASRVKATGE. The full CDR3 sequence reads CASRVKATGELFF. Supplemented by reference TRBV5-1 and TRBJ2-2, the full variable domain reads KAGVTQTPRYLIKTRGQQVTLSCSPISGHRSVSWYQQTPGQGLQFLFEYFSETQRNKGNFPGRFSGRQFSNSRSEMNVSTLELGDSALYLCASRVKATGELFFGEGSRLTVL.

The CDR3 region is CATAGVGNSPLHF. The CDR3 DNA, read in part, is TGTGCCACGGCGGGGGTCGGAAATTCACCC. The chain couples TRBV19 to TRBJ1-6; tentative D call: TRBD1 (5 bases). The read gets to within 3 residues of the CDR3 end, and the germline J gene fills in the rest. The CDR3 runs 13 residues. V was cut by 10 bases and J by 7 bases, with 14 bases left in between. Germline CDR1 reads LNHDA; CDR2 reads SQIVND (reference sequence).

Comment on this clone: The junction does not match germline at one end; this may be a read error. The read finishes 3 residues shy of the CDR3 end, and the germline J gene is used to complete it. Other DNA sequences in this specimen translate into the identical CDR3. The rearrangement joins TRBV20-1 to TRBJ1-3; D call uncertain. CDR1 and CDR2 from the germline V gene are DFQATT and SNEGSKA (reference sequence). The CDR3 length is 18 residues. CDR3 DNA (partial): TGCAGTGCTTACAACGACGGACTATCCCAATATTCTGGAAACACG. This translates into CSAYNDGLSQYSGNT. The CDR3 in its entirety is CSAYNDGLSQYSGNTIYF.

Partial CDR3 DNA: TGTGCCAGCAGTAATACGGGACAGGGGAATAATTCACCC. This gives the protein CASSNTGQGNNSP. The whole CDR3 protein reads CASSNTGQGNNSPLHF. The chain is built from TRBV6-2 or TRBV6-3 and TRBJ1-6; 10 nucleotides agree with TRBD1. From the germline J gene comes the end of the CDR3, since the read stops 3 residues before it. From germline, CDR1 is MNHEY and CDR2 SVGEGT. With 5 bases clipped from V and 5 bases from J, the junction kept 6 bases outside the gene matches. This CDR3 contains 16 residues.

The part of the CDR3 DNA that was read is TGTGCCAGCAGCTTAGGGGCATCAGGGGATGAG. Translating gives CASSLGASGDE. The CDR3, in full, reads CASSLGASGDEQFF. The chain links TRBV7-6 to TRBJ2-1; tentatively, D is TRBD1 (6 bases). The sequenced fragment ends 3 residues before the CDR3 boundary, so the rest is inferred from the germline J gene. The CDR3 has 14 amino acids. V gave up 1 base and J gave up 8 bases, with 12 bases separating them. CDR1 is SGHVS, CDR2 FNYEAQ, per germline.